The clone carrying this TCR beta chain appeared a single time. The CDR3 length is 13 residues. V lost 6 bases to trimming and J lost 4 bases; unmatched junction nucleotides: 3. Germline V gene sequence: CDR1 ENHRY, CDR2 SYGVKD. MiXCR, run by TCRdb on the 5' RACE reads, gives a single entry per CDR3 protein. The data show 120,000 to 150,000 distinct CDR3 sequences, with 19% seen just once and 2% to 2.5% held by the top ten. The sample originates from a study of T-cell memory formation after mild COVID-19. Specimen: PBMCs or a T cell subset sorted from them (not recorded which). This sequence originates from an adult woman who had mild COVID-19 (a few samples of this study predate the infection). Cell type and time point are not known. The genes are TRBV10-3 and TRBJ1-1, with 9 bases that match TRBD1. The CDR3 is CAIRTGGLTEAFF. The CDR3 DNA is TGTGCCATCAGGACAGGGGGGCTCACTGAAGCTTTCTTT.